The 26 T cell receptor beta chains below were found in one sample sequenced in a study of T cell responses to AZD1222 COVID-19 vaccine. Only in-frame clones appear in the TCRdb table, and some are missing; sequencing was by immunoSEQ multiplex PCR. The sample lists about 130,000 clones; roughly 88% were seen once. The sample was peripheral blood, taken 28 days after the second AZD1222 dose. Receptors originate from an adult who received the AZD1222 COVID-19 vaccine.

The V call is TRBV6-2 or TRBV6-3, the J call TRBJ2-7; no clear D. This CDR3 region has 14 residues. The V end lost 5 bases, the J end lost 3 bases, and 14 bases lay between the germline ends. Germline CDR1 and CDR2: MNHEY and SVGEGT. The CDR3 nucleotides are TGTGCCAGCAGTAGAACCGGGCAGAGCTACGAGCAGTACTTC. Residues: CASSRTGQSYEQYF.

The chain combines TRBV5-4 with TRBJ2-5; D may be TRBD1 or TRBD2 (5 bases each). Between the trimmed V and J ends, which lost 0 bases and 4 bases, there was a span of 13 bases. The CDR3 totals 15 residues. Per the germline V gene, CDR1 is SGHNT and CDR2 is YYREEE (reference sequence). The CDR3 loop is CASSLGGSAAETQYF. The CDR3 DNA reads TGTGCCAGCAGCTTGGGGGGGAGCGCGGCAGAGACCCAGTACTTC.

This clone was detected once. CDR3 amino acids: CASSPLPASGDTQYF. The CDR3 DNA is TGTGCCAGCAGCCCACTCCCGGCTAGCGGGGATACGCAGTATTTT. J is TRBJ2-3 and V is TRBV3-1 (or the pseudogene TRBV3-2); 8 bases are shared with TRBD2. The CDR3 has 15 residues. J lost 6 bases, V lost 4 bases, and 9 bases had no gene match. Germline V CDR1 and CDR2: LGHDT, YNNKEL (reference sequence).

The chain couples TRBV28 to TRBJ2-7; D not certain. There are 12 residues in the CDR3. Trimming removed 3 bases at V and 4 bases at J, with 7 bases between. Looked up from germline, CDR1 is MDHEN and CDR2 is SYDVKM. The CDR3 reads CASSFQNYEQYF. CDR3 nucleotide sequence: TGTGCCAGCAGTTTTCAGAATTACGAGCAGTACTTC.

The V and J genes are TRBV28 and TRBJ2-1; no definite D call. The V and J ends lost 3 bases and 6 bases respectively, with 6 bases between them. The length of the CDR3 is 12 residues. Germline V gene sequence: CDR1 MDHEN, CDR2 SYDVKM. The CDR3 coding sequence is TGTGCCAGCAGTTTTTATCCCAATGAGCAGTTCTTC. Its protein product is CASSFYPNEQFF.

In DNA form, the CDR3 reads TGTGCCATCAGTGTACTAGCGGGTGACTACGAGCAGTACTTC. Protein: CAISVLAGDYEQYF. The V gene is TRBV10-3, the J gene TRBJ2-7, with TRBD2 matching over 9 bases. This CDR3 comprises 14 residues. V trimming: 4 bases; J trimming: 3 bases; junction bases outside the gene matches: 4. Germline V gene sequence: CDR1 ENHRY, CDR2 SYGVKD.

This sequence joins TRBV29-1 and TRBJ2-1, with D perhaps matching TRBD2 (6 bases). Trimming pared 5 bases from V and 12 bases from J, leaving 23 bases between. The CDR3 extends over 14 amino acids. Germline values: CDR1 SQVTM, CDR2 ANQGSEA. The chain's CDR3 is CSVLGGLGYVGQFF. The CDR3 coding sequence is TGCAGCGTTTTGGGGGGACTGGGGTACGTAGGGCAGTTCTTC.

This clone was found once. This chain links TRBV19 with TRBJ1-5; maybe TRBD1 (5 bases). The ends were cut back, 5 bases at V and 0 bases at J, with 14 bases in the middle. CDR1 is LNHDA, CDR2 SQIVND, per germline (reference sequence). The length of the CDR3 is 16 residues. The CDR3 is CASSSERGYSNQPQHF. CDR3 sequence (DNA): TGTGCCAGTAGTTCCGAGCGGGGGTATAGCAATCAGCCCCAGCATTTT.

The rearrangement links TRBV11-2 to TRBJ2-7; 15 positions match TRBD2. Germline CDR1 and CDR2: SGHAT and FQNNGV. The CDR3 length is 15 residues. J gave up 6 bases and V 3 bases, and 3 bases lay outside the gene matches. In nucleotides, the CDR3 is TGTGCCAGCAGCTTTTGGGGACTAGCGGGAGGCGAGCAGTACTTC. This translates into CASSFWGLAGGEQYF.

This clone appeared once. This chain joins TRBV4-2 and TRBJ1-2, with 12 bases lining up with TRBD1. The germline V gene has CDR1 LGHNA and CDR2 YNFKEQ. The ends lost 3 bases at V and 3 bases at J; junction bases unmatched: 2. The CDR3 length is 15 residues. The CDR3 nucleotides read TGTGCCAGCAGCCAGGGACAGGGGGCCGACTATGGCTACACCTTC. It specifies CASSQGQGADYGYTF.

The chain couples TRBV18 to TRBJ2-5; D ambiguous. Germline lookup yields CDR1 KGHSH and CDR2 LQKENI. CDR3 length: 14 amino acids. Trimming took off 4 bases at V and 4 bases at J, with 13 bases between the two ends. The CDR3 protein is CASSHVPRRETQYF. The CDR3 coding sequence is TGTGCCAGCTCACACGTACCTCGTCGAGAGACCCAGTACTTC.

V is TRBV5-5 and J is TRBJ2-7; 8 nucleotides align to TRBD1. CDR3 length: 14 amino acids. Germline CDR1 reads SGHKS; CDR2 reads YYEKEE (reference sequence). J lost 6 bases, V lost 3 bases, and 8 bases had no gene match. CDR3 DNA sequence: TGTGCCAGCAGCTGGACAGGGCGGATGGCCGAGCAGTACTTC. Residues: CASSWTGRMAEQYF.

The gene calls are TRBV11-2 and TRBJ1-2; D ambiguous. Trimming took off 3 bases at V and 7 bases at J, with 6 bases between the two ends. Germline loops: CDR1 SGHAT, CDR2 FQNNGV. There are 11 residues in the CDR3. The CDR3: CASSLAGGYTF. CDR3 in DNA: TGTGCCAGCAGCTTGGCTGGTGGCTACACCTTC.

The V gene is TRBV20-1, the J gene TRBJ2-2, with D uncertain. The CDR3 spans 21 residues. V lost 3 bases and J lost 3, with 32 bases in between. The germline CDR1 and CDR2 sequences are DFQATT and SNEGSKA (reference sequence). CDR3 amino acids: CSASFFRCGSWAARHTGELFF. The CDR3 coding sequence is TGCAGTGCTAGTTTTTTTCGTTGCGGTAGTTGGGCCGCAAGACACACCGGGGAGCTGTTTTTT.

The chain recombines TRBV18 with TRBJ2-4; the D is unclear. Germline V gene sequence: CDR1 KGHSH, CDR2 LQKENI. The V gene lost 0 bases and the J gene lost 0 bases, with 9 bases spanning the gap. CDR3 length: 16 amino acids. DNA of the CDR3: TGTGCCAGCTCACCACCTAACACGGGAGCCAAAAACATTCAGTACTTC. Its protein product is CASSPPNTGAKNIQYF.

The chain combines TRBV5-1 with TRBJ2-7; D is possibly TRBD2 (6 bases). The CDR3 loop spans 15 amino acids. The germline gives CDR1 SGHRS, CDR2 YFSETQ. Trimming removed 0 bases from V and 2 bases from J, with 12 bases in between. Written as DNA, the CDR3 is TGCGCCAGCAGCTTGGCCCTAGCGTCGACCTACGAGCAGTACTTC. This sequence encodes CASSLALASTYEQYF.

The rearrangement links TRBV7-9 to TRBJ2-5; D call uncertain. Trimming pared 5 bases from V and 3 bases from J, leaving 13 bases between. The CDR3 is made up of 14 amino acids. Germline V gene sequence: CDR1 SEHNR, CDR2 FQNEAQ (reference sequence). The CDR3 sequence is CASSLNVNEETQYF. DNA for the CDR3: TGTGCCAGCAGCCTCAACGTGAATGAAGAGACCCAGTACTTC.

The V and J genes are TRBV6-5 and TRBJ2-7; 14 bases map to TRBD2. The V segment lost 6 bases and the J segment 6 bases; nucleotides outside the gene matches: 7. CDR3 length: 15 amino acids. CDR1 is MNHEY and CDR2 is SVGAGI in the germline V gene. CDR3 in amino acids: CASSPGLAGAGEQYF. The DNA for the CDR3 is TGTGCCAGCAGCCCGGGACTAGCGGGAGCAGGCGAGCAGTACTTC.

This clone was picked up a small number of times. CDR3 nucleotide sequence: TGTGCCAGTAGTCCGAGGACAGGGGGCCTACATCAGCCCCAGCATTTT. It translates to CASSPRTGGLHQPQHF. This chain links TRBV19 with TRBJ1-5; 11 positions agree with TRBD1. The germline CDR1 and CDR2 sequences are LNHDA and SQIVND (reference sequence). V was clipped by 5 bases and J by 5 bases; unmatched bases: 8. The CDR3 covers 16 residues.

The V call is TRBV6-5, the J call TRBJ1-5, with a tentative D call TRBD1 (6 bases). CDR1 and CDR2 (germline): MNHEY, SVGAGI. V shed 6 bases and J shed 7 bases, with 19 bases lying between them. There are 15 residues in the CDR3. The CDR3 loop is CASSPEGGRRQPQHF. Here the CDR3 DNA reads TGTGCCAGCAGCCCCGAGGGGGGCAGACGACAGCCCCAGCATTTT.

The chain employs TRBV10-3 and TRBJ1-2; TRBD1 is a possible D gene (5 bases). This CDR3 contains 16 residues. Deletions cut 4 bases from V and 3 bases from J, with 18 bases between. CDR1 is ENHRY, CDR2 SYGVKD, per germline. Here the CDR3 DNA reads TGTGCCATCAGTGGAGCCTCCCCCAGGGCGGACTATGGCTACACCTTC. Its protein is CAISGASPRADYGYTF.

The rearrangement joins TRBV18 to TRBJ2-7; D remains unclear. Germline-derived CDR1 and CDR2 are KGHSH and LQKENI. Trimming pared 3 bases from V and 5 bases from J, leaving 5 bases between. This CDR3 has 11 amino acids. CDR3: CASSPRDEQYF. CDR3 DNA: TGTGCCAGCTCACCTCGGGACGAGCAGTACTTC.

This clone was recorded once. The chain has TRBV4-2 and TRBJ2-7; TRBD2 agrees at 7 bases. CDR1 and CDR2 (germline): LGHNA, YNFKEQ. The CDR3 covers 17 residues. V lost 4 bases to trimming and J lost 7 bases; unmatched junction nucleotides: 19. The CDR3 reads CASSLRGLAEITTEQYF. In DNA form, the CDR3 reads TGTGCCAGCAGCCTAAGAGGGCTAGCGGAGATAACCACGGAGCAGTACTTC.

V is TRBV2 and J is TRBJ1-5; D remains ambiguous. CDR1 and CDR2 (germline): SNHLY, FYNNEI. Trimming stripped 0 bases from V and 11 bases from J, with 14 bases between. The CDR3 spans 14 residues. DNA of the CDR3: TGTGCCAGCAGTGAAGCAACGTCCATCGGGACCCAGCATTTT. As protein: CASSEATSIGTQHF. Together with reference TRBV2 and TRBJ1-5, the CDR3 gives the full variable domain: EPEVTQTPSHQVTQMGQEVILRCVPISNHLYFYWYRQILGQKVEFLVSFYNNEISEKSEIFDDQFSVERPDGSNFTLKIRSTKLEDSAMYFCASSEATSIGTQHFGDGTRLSIL.

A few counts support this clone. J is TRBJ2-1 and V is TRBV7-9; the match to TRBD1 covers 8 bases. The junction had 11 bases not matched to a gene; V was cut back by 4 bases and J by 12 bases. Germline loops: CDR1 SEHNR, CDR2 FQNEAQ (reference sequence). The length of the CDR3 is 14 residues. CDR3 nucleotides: TGTGCCAGCAGCTGGACAGGGACGAAAACGCTGCAGTTCTTC. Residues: CASSWTGTKTLQFF.

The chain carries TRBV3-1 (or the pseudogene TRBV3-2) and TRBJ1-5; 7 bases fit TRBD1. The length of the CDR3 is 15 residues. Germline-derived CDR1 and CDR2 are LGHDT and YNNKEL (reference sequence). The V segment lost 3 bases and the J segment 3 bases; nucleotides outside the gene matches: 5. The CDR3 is CASSQRQGPNQPQHF. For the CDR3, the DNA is TGTGCCAGCAGCCAGAGACAGGGTCCCAATCAGCCCCAGCATTTT.